These 32 T cell receptor beta chains were sequenced from one sample in a study. Assay used: immunoSEQ multiplex PCR; TCRdb lists only in-frame clones, some missing. Among around 49,000 clones listed, more than 80% were seen once. Source material: PBMCs. The origin of the receptors is a man aged 40-49 years with rheumatoid arthritis.

The J gene is TRBJ2-7, the V gene TRBV28, with no clear D. From germline, CDR1 is MDHEN and CDR2 SYDVKM. V was shortened by 7 bases and J by 2 bases, with 12 bases between the two germline ends. The CDR3 totals 13 residues. Here the CDR3 DNA reads TGTGCCAGCAACCCAGACACAGCCTACGAGCAGTACTTC. Its translation: CASNPDTAYEQYF. The full variable domain, with the rest looked up from reference TRBV28 and TRBJ2-7, is DVKVTQSSRYLVKRTGEKVFLECVQDMDHENMFWYRQDPGLGLRLIYFSYDVKMKEKGDIPEGYSVSREKKERFSLILESASTNQTSMYLCASNPDTAYEQYFGPGTRLTVT.

The chain has TRBV5-1 and TRBJ2-2; 7 bases match TRBD1. Looked up from germline, CDR1 is SGHRS and CDR2 is YFSETQ. V gave up 0 bases and J gave up 4 bases; unmatched junction bases: 9. CDR3 length equals 17 residues. This chain's CDR3 is CASSLDFRGISTGELFF. For the CDR3, the DNA is TGCGCCAGCAGCTTGGACTTCAGGGGGATTAGCACCGGGGAGCTGTTTTTT.

The chain has TRBV14 and TRBJ1-1; D is unclear. Between the trimmed V and J ends, which lost 0 bases and 4 bases, there was a span of 6 bases. The germline V gene encodes CDR1 SGHDN and CDR2 FVKESK. The CDR3 is 13 amino acids. Here the CDR3 reads CASSQDLVTEAFF. Here the CDR3 DNA reads TGTGCCAGCAGCCAAGATTTGGTCACTGAAGCTTTCTTT. Looking up the rest from reference TRBV14 and TRBJ1-1 gives the full variable domain: EAGVTQFPSHSVIEKGQTVTLRCDPISGHDNLYWYRRVMGKEIKFLLHFVKESKQDESGMPNNRFLAERTGGTYSTLKVQPAELEDSGVYFCASSQDLVTEAFFGQGTRLTVV.

CDR3 region: CASSRDSMNTEAFF. The CDR3 region has the DNA TGTGCCAGCAGCCGAGACAGTATGAACACTGAAGCTTTCTTT. The rearrangement links TRBV7-9 to TRBJ1-1; tentatively, D is TRBD1 (5 bases). V dropped 5 bases and J dropped 0 bases, with 10 bases sitting between them. The CDR3 runs to 14 residues. CDR1 and CDR2 from the germline V gene are SEHNR and FQNEAQ (reference sequence). Together with reference TRBV7-9 and TRBJ1-1, the CDR3 gives the full variable domain: DTGVSQNPRHKITKRGQNVTFRCDPISEHNRLYWYRQTLGQGPEFLTYFQNEAQLEKSRLLSDRFSAERPKGSFSTLEIQRTEQGDSAMYLCASSRDSMNTEAFFGQGTRLTVV.

CDR3 amino acids: CASSSPGPHRVYEQYF. CDR3 nucleotide sequence: TGTGCCAGCAGTTCCCCTGGGCCCCATAGGGTATACGAGCAGTACTTC. The rearrangement uses TRBV28 and TRBJ2-7; no clear D gene. V was pared by 4 bases and J by 4 bases, with 20 bases between. This CDR3 spans 16 amino acids. Germline V gene sequence: CDR1 MDHEN, CDR2 SYDVKM. Drawing the rest from reference TRBV28 and TRBJ2-7, the complete variable domain is DVKVTQSSRYLVKRTGEKVFLECVQDMDHENMFWYRQDPGLGLRLIYFSYDVKMKEKGDIPEGYSVSREKKERFSLILESASTNQTSMYLCASSSPGPHRVYEQYFGPGTRLTVT.

V is TRBV7-9 and J is TRBJ2-2; no firm D call. Trimming removed 5 bases from V and 6 bases from J, with 7 bases in between. Germline V gene sequence: CDR1 SEHNR, CDR2 FQNEAQ (reference sequence). This CDR3 has 12 residues. The CDR3 loop is CASSLAAGELFF. Here the CDR3 DNA reads TGTGCCAGCAGCCTGGCGGCCGGGGAGCTGTTTTTT.

The chain has TRBV24-1 and TRBJ2-3; 8 bases are a match to TRBD2. V shed 9 bases, J shed 2 bases, and the junction held 6 bases outside the gene matches. The CDR3 has 14 residues. CDR1 KGHDR and CDR2 SFDVKD come from the germline V gene. CDR3 loop: CATDGGGPTDTQYF. In nucleotides, the CDR3 is TGTGCCACCGACGGGGGGGGGCCCACAGATACGCAGTATTTT.

The gene calls are TRBV6-1 and TRBJ1-6, with no clear D. The CDR3 has 15 amino acids. The V end lost 1 base, the J end lost 10 bases, and 14 bases lay between the germline ends. The germline V gene encodes CDR1 MNHNS and CDR2 SASEGT. The CDR3 nucleotides are TGTGCCAGCAGTGAAGTCCCGGGCGGTACGTCACCCCTCCACTTT. Protein: CASSEVPGGTSPLHF.

The V and J genes are TRBV24-1 and TRBJ2-3; TRBD1 might be the D (5 bases). Per germline, CDR1 KGHDR and CDR2 SFDVKD. With 4 bases removed from V and 1 base from J, the gap between germline ends came to 8 bases. This CDR3 spans 14 amino acids. This CDR3 is CATSDSGRTDTQYF. DNA of the CDR3: TGTGCCACCAGTGACTCAGGGCGCACAGATACGCAGTATTTT.

This clone was detected only once. The chain carries TRBV1 and TRBJ2-3. TRBV1 is a pseudogene segment. This CDR3 is 18 amino acids long. CDR3 DNA sequence: TGCACCAGCAGCCGCCGAGGAGGAGGAAGGGGAAAGACAGATACGCAGTATTTT. Translating it yields CTSSRRGGGRGKTDTQYF.

The chain combines TRBV3-1 (or the pseudogene TRBV3-2) with TRBJ2-3; D unclear. The germline CDR1 and CDR2 sequences are LGHDT and YNNKEL (reference sequence). This CDR3 contains 13 residues. V lost 6 bases, J lost 1 base, and 8 bases lay in between. CDR3: CASRARRTDTQYF. The CDR3 DNA sequence: TGTGCCAGCAGAGCCAGACGCACAGATACGCAGTATTTT.

This chain connects TRBV7-6 to TRBJ2-1; 7 positions match TRBD1. Germline-derived CDR1 and CDR2 are SGHVS and FNYEAQ. The CDR3 has 16 residues. Trimming took 5 bases from V and 5 from J; bases not matched to a gene: 12. CDR3 in DNA: TGTGCCAGCAGCCCGGGTCCCGGGACAGTACACAATGAGCAGTTCTTC. Its protein product is CASSPGPGTVHNEQFF.

V usage is TRBV5-1 and J usage is TRBJ1-6, with a possible D match to TRBD1 (5 bases). V was pared by 0 bases and J by 7 bases, with 20 bases between. Germline loops: CDR1 SGHRS, CDR2 YFSETQ. This CDR3 spans 18 amino acids. This CDR3 reads CASSLEGQRSPNNSPLHF. CDR3 bases: TGCGCCAGCAGCTTGGAAGGACAAAGAAGCCCCAACAATTCACCCCTCCACTTT.

V is TRBV5-1 and J is TRBJ2-3, with TRBD1 matching over 9 bases. The CDR3 has 16 amino acids. V dropped 1 base and J dropped 4; count of bases not matched to a gene: 7. Germline CDR1 reads SGHRS; CDR2 reads YFSETQ. CDR3 nucleotides: TGCGCCAGCAGCTTGCTGGGACAGGGAGGGCCAGATACGCAGTATTTT. Translation gives CASSLLGQGGPDTQYF.

The chain uses TRBV28 and TRBJ2-2, with a weak D call TRBD1 (5 bases). The CDR3 sequence is 18 residues long. V lost 7 bases to trimming and J lost 3 bases, with 24 bases between them. Germline V gene lookup returns CDR1 MDHEN and CDR2 SYDVKM. CDR3: CASIDLLGQGSDTGELFF. CDR3 in DNA: TGTGCCAGCATTGACTTATTAGGGCAGGGATCGGACACCGGGGAGCTGTTTTTT.

V is TRBV4-1 and J is TRBJ1-5; maybe TRBD1 (5 bases). CDR1 is MGHRA and CDR2 is YSYEKL in the germline V gene. With 4 bases removed from V and 0 bases from J, the gap between germline ends came to 10 bases. The CDR3 sequence is 15 residues long. DNA of the CDR3: TGCGCCAGCAGCCCCGGGGGTTATAGCAATCAGCCCCAGCATTTT. Amino acid sequence: CASSPGGYSNQPQHF.

The gene calls are TRBV30 and TRBJ1-2, with D possibly matching TRBD1 (5 bases). The germline V gene has CDR1 GTSNPN and CDR2 SVGIG (reference sequence). This CDR3 has 13 residues. The V and J ends lost 3 bases and 4 bases respectively, with 12 bases between them. Written as DNA, the CDR3 is TGTGCCTGGAGCCGCAGGGTGGTCTATGGCTACACCTTC. Translating it yields CAWSRRVVYGYTF.

The V gene is TRBV10-2, the J gene TRBJ1-1; 7 nucleotides line up with TRBD1. Germline trimming cut 6 bases from V and 3 bases from J; bases unmatched to any gene: 13. The germline gives CDR1 WSHSY, CDR2 SAAADI. CDR3 size: 16 residues. CDR3 loop: CASRTPRQGGDTEAFF. Here the CDR3 DNA reads TGCGCCAGCAGAACCCCCCGACAGGGTGGGGACACTGAAGCTTTCTTT.

The chain employs TRBV6-5 and TRBJ2-3, with D possibly being TRBD1 (6 bases). Germline CDR1 reads MNHEY; CDR2 reads SVGAGI. V lost 8 bases, J lost 0 bases, and 12 bases lay in between. The CDR3 has 14 residues. The chain's CDR3 is CASVGGMSTDTQYF. Written as DNA, the CDR3 is TGTGCCAGCGTTGGGGGCATGAGCACAGATACGCAGTATTTT.

This sequence joins TRBV9 and TRBJ1-6; D not certain. The CDR3 extends over 12 amino acids. Trimming pared 3 bases from V and 8 bases from J, leaving 6 bases between. Germline V gene lookup returns CDR1 SGDLS and CDR2 YYNGEE. CDR3 DNA: TGTGCCAGCAGCGCGGGCCATTCACCCCTCCACTTT. Translating gives CASSAGHSPLHF.

V usage is TRBV7-8 and J usage is TRBJ1-1; 8 bases match TRBD1. Germline values: CDR1 SGHVS, CDR2 FQNEAQ. The CDR3 has 15 residues. V was pared by 6 bases and J by 4 bases, with 10 bases of the junction left unmatched. The CDR3 sequence is CASSSKTGVGTEAFF. The CDR3 nucleotides read TGTGCCAGCAGTTCCAAGACAGGGGTGGGCACTGAAGCTTTCTTT.

This rearrangement joins TRBV7-3 to TRBJ1-1, with a possible D match to TRBD1 (6 bases). The CDR3 runs to 15 residues. Germline V CDR1 and CDR2: SGHTA, FQGTGA. Trimming took off 5 bases at V and 0 bases at J, with 13 bases between the two ends. This CDR3 reads CASSPQGAVNTEAFF. CDR3 nucleotides: TGTGCCAGCAGCCCACAGGGAGCCGTGAACACTGAAGCTTTCTTT. The full variable domain, completed using reference TRBV7-3 and TRBJ1-1, is GAGVSQTPSNKVTEKGKYVELRCDPISGHTALYWYRQSLGQGPEFLIYFQGTGAADDSGLPNDRFFAVRPEGSVSTLKIQRTERGDSAVYLCASSPQGAVNTEAFFGQGTRLTVV.

The chain has TRBV3-1 (or the pseudogene TRBV3-2) and TRBJ2-2, with D perhaps matching TRBD1 (6 bases). Trimming pared 0 bases from V and 6 bases from J, leaving 14 bases between. The germline V gene encodes CDR1 LGHDT and CDR2 YNNKEL (reference sequence). The CDR3 is 16 amino acids. The CDR3 region has the DNA TGTGCCAGCAGCCAAGATCGACAGGCCGTCCCCGGGGAGCTGTTTTTT. The encoded protein is CASSQDRQAVPGELFF.

This chain connects TRBV2 to TRBJ1-2; weak D call: TRBD1 (5 bases). The CDR3 length is 12 residues. The V gene lost 8 bases and the J gene lost 7 bases, with 14 bases spanning the gap. CDR1 and CDR2 (germline): SNHLY, FYNNEI. CDR3 in amino acids: CASFQVQGGYTF. In DNA form, the CDR3 reads TGTGCCAGCTTTCAGGTGCAGGGTGGCTACACCTTC.

The J gene is TRBJ1-6, the V gene TRBV7-9, with D maybe TRBD1 (6 bases). Trimming took off 5 bases at V and 2 bases at J, with 19 bases between the two ends. The CDR3 covers 18 residues. Germline-derived CDR1 and CDR2 are SEHNR and FQNEAQ (reference sequence). DNA for the CDR3: TGTGCCAGCAGCCGCGGGACACTTAAAACCCCCTATAATTCACCCCTCCACTTT. This translates into CASSRGTLKTPYNSPLHF. The variable domain in full, completed from reference TRBV7-9 and TRBJ1-6, reads DTGVSQNPRHKITKRGQNVTFRCDPISEHNRLYWYRQTLGQGPEFLTYFQNEAQLEKSRLLSDRFSAERPKGSFSTLEIQRTEQGDSAMYLCASSRGTLKTPYNSPLHFGNGTRLTVT.

The genes are TRBV5-1 and TRBJ1-3, with D possibly TRBD1 on 6 matching bases. The ends were cut back, 3 bases at V and 7 bases at J, with 11 bases in the middle. Germline CDR1 and CDR2: SGHRS and YFSETQ. CDR3 length: 13 amino acids. The CDR3 sequence is CASSSRDTNTIYF. The CDR3 region has the DNA TGCGCCAGCAGCTCCCGGGACACTAACACCATATATTTT.

The chain's CDR3 is CASSIVMTTEAKNIQYF. CDR3 DNA sequence: TGTGCCAGTAGTATTGTAATGACAACGGAAGCCAAAAACATTCAGTACTTC. This chain uses TRBV19 with TRBJ2-4; D call uncertain. The CDR3 extends over 17 amino acids. The germline V gene has CDR1 LNHDA and CDR2 SQIVND (reference sequence). V was pared by 3 bases and J by 0 bases, with 15 bases between.

The rearrangement uses TRBV5-4 and TRBJ2-1, with D uncertain. Germline CDR1 SGHNT, CDR2 YYREEE (reference sequence). The CDR3 length is 11 residues. The ends were cut back, 4 bases at V and 7 bases at J, with 6 bases in the middle. CDR3 protein: CASSVRNEQFF. In DNA form, the CDR3 reads TGTGCCAGCAGCGTAAGGAATGAGCAGTTCTTC. Full variable domain (outside the CDR3, taken from reference TRBV5-4 and TRBJ2-1): ETGVTQSPTHLIKTRGQQVTLRCSSQSGHNTVSWYQQALGQGPQFIFQYYREEENGRGNFPPRFSGLQFPNYSSELNVNALELDDSALYLCASSVRNEQFFGPGTRLTVL.

The chain has TRBV10-3 and TRBJ2-5; D gene uncertain. The CDR3 extends over 15 amino acids. Trimming took 0 bases from V and 4 from J, leaving 12 bases between them. Germline V CDR1 and CDR2: ENHRY, SYGVKD. The CDR3 is CAISESTIGGETQYF. DNA for the CDR3: TGTGCCATCAGTGAGTCGACAATAGGCGGAGAGACCCAGTACTTC.

This rearrangement joins TRBV6-5 to TRBJ2-1; unclear D gene. The V end was cut by 10 bases, the J end by 0 bases, with 13 bases between. CDR3 length equals 14 residues. Germline values: CDR1 MNHEY, CDR2 SVGAGI. CDR3 sequence reads: CATRPVSSYNEQFF. For the CDR3, the DNA is TGTGCCACCAGGCCGGTGAGCTCCTACAATGAGCAGTTCTTC.

The rearrangement joins TRBV14 to TRBJ1-2; 7 bases match TRBD1. Germline loops: CDR1 SGHDN, CDR2 FVKESK. V lost 2 bases to trimming and J lost 4 bases; unmatched junction nucleotides: 1. This CDR3 comprises 13 residues. This CDR3 reads CASSQRDSYGYTF. The DNA for the CDR3 is TGTGCCAGCAGCCAACGGGACAGCTATGGCTACACCTTC.

The rearrangement uses TRBV7-6 and TRBJ1-5; 9 nucleotides match TRBD1. The length of the CDR3 is 15 residues. CDR1 is SGHVS, CDR2 FNYEAQ, per germline. The trim removed 1 base at V and 2 bases at J, leaving 0 bases unmatched. The CDR3: CASSLGTGGNQPQHF. In DNA, the CDR3 is TGTGCCAGCAGCTTAGGGACAGGGGGCAATCAGCCCCAGCATTTT.